The T cell receptor (beta chain) under discussion was sequenced for a study of blood T cell repertoires in COVID-19. Study overall: Both acute and convalescent COVID-19 samples were obtained from the United States, Italy and Spain. T cells, B-cell-depleted T cells, or PBMCs supplied cDNA or gDNA.

Methods used by the authors: Nucleated cell number was recorded as an estimate derived from reference gene primer amplification. Libraries were prepared by immunoSEQ multiplex PCR; TCRdb keeps only in-frame clonotypes and omits some of them. The D gene and trimming were derived from the DNA, and the V and J assignments and clone size from that table. The sample has about 5,000 clones; 73% are singletons. Material: peripheral blood. This sequence originates from a human donor in a cohort sampled during active COVID-19.

The chain's CDR3 is CASSLFPVYEQYF. The CDR3 bases are TGTGCCAGCAGTTTATTTCCAGTCTACGAGCAGTACTTC. The rearrangement joins TRBV12-3 or TRBV12-4 to TRBJ2-7; no reliable D call. CDR3 length equals 13 residues. Trimming pared 2 bases from V and 3 bases from J, leaving 8 bases between.